This T cell receptor (beta chain) emerged from a study of blood T cell repertoires in COVID-19. Looking at the study overall: The origin of the acute and convalescent COVID-19 samples was the United States, Italy and Spain. In each case, the material was cDNA or gDNA derived from T cells, B-cell-depleted T cells, or PBMCs.

The sample holds a few counts of this clone. Original processing notes: Amplification of reference gene primers was used by the study to estimate nucleated cell counts. Only in-frame clones appear in the TCRdb table, and some are missing; sequencing was by immunoSEQ multiplex PCR. Clone size and V and J calls were adopted from that table, with D and trimming inferred from the DNA. The repertoire holds 55,000 to 90,000 clones, with 70% to 90% as singletons. The V segment lost 5 bases and the J segment 2 bases; nucleotides outside the gene matches: 5. CDR3 length: 16 residues. Germline V gene sequence: CDR1 SGHTA, CDR2 FQGTGA.

The chain uses TRBV7-3 and TRBJ2-3; 12 bases fit TRBD2. The sample consisted of peripheral blood. The clonotype comes from a man aged 70 or older with active COVID-19. The CDR3 reads CASSPRTSGVTDTQYF. DNA of the CDR3: TGTGCCAGCAGCCCGCGGACTAGCGGGGTCACAGATACGCAGTATTTT.